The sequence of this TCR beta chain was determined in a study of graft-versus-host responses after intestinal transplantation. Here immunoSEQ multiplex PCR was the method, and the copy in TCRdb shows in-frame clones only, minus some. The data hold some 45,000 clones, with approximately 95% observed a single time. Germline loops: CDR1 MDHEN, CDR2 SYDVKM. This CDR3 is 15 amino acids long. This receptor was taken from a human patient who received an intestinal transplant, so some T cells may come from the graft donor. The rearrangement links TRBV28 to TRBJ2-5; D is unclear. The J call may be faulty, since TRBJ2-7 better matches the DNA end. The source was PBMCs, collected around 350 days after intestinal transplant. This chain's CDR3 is CASSYSAASSYEQYF. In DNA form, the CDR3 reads TGTGCCAGCAGTTACAGCGCCGCTAGCTCCTACGAGCAGTACTTC.